This T cell receptor beta chain was captured in a study of STAT5B mutations in CD4+ large granular lymphocyte leukemia. At the level of the study: Among healthy donors, a particular HLA allele went with more CDR3 'QG' motifs.

General study findings and limits: Compared with healthy controls (2/35), patient top clones favored TRBV06 (8/27).

Regarding this clone: Its antigen is still unknown.

Control samples were healthy donors' buffy coats. Looked up from germline, CDR1 is KGHSH and CDR2 is LQKENI. V was cut by 3 bases and J by 8 bases, with 8 bases left in between. The CDR3 is 13 amino acids. Per the original data handling: A productive frequency of 2.59 x 10-5 was the lowest detectable. Profiled with immunoSEQ multiplex PCR; TCRdb holds only in-frame clones, not every one. D and trimming were read from the DNA, whereas the V and J calls and clone size are those reported in that table. Of about 48,000 clones listed, roughly 72% are singletons. This TCR was sampled from a human donor in good health. The chain is built from TRBV18 and TRBJ1-6; a weak D match, TRBD1 (5 bases). Sequencing input: CD4+ T cells from blood buffy coats. The CDR3 reads CASSPGRDSPLHF. DNA of the CDR3: TGTGCCAGCTCACCCGGCAGGGATTCACCCCTCCACTTT.